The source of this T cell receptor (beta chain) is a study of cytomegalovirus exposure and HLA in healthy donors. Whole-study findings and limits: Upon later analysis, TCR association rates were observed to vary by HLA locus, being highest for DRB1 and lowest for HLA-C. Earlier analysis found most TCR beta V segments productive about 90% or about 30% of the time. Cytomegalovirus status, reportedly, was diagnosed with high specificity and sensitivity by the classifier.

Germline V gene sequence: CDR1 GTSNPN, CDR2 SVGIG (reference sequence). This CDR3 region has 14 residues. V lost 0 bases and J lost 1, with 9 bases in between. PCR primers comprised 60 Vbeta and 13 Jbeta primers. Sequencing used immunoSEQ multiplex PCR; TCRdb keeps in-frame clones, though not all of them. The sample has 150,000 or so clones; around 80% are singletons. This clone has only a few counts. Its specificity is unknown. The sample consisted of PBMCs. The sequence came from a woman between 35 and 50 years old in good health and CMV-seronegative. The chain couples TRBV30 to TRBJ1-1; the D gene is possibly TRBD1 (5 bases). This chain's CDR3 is CAWSVRRGNTEAFF. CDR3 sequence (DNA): TGTGCCTGGAGTGTACGTAGGGGGAACACTGAAGCTTTCTTT.